The 17 T cell receptor beta chains below all came from one sample that was sequenced in a study of T cell responses to AZD1222 COVID-19 vaccine. The protocol was immunoSEQ multiplex PCR, while the TCRdb copy is restricted to in-frame clones and leaves out a portion. The sample contains some 140,000 clones, around 90% of which appear only once. The sample here was peripheral blood, taken on day 0 of AZD1222 vaccination. The receptors stem from an adult in good health.

The chain carries TRBV7-9 and TRBJ2-3; 11 nucleotides align to TRBD1. The CDR3 is 15 amino acids. V dropped 5 bases and J dropped 4; count of bases not matched to a gene: 5. Germline V CDR1 and CDR2: SEHNR, FQNEAQ (reference sequence). CDR3 nucleotide sequence: TGTGCCAGCAGCCCGGGACAGGGGGGGTCAGATACGCAGTATTTT. Amino acid sequence: CASSPGQGGSDTQYF.

The V call is TRBV27, the J call TRBJ1-2, with a tentative D call TRBD1 (5 bases). CDR1 is MNHEY and CDR2 is SMNVEV in the germline V gene (reference sequence). The V and J ends lost 5 bases and 4 bases respectively, with 14 bases between them. There are 14 residues in the CDR3. The CDR3 DNA reads TGTGCCAGCAGTCCCCAGATGGGGACCTATGGCTACACCTTC. Amino acid sequence: CASSPQMGTYGYTF.

This rearrangement joins TRBV18 to TRBJ2-1; TRBD2 matches at 10 bases. Per the germline V gene, CDR1 is KGHSH and CDR2 is LQKENI. V gave up 6 bases and J gave up 9 bases; unmatched junction bases: 11. The CDR3 totals 15 residues. The DNA of the CDR3 is TGTGCCAGCTCGCCGAAGGGACTAGCGATCGGTGAGCAGTTCTTC. Amino acid sequence: CASSPKGLAIGEQFF. The whole variable domain, remainder taken from reference TRBV18 and TRBJ2-1, is NAGVMQNPRHLVRRRGQEARLRCSPMKGHSHVYWYRQLPEEGLKFMVYLQKENIIDESGMPKERFSAEFPKEGPSILRIQQVVRGDSAAYFCASSPKGLAIGEQFFGPGTRLTVL.

This sequence joins TRBV7-8 and TRBJ1-1; D is unresolved. CDR1 and CDR2 from the germline V gene are SGHVS and FQNEAQ. V lost 5 bases and J lost 10, with 8 bases in between. The CDR3 extends over 10 amino acids. This CDR3 is CASSREVAFF. CDR3 DNA sequence: TGTGCCAGCAGCCGAGAAGTAGCTTTCTTT. The entire variable domain, with the rest obtained from reference TRBV7-8 and TRBJ1-1, is as follows: GAGVSQSPRYKVAKRGQDVALRCDPISGHVSLFWYQQALGQGPEFLTYFQNEAQLDKSGLPSDRFFAERPEGSVSTLKIQRTQQEDSAVYLCASSREVAFFGQGTRLTVV.

This chain joins TRBV6-5 and TRBJ1-1; no definite D call. Germline CDR1 reads MNHEY; CDR2 reads SVGAGI. CDR3 size: 14 residues. Trimming took 5 bases from V and 4 from J, leaving 14 bases between them. In DNA form, the CDR3 reads TGTGCCAGCAGTAACCCTGATGTAGCCACTGAAGCTTTCTTT. This codes for CASSNPDVATEAFF.

This chain connects TRBV9 to TRBJ2-1; 7 bases align to TRBD1. The CDR3 has 15 residues. Unmatched junction bases numbered 10, after V lost 3 bases and J lost 7 bases. CDR1 SGDLS and CDR2 YYNGEE come from the germline V gene. The CDR3 sequence is CASSAETGPGNEQFF. The CDR3 region has the DNA TGTGCCAGCAGCGCCGAGACAGGGCCGGGGAATGAGCAGTTCTTC.

This chain uses TRBV7-3 with TRBJ1-2, with 7 bases fitting TRBD1. The junction had 4 bases not matched to a gene; V was cut back by 0 bases and J by 6 bases. The V gene's germline CDR1 is SGHTA and CDR2 FQGTGA. The CDR3 sequence is 14 residues long. The CDR3 is CASSLTRQGDGYTF. The CDR3 nucleotides are TGTGCCAGCAGCTTAACCCGCCAGGGGGATGGCTACACCTTC.

This chain links TRBV29-1 with TRBJ1-2, with a possible D match to TRBD1 (5 bases). The CDR3 spans 11 residues. V was pared by 7 bases and J by 8 bases, with 14 bases between. Germline V gene data show CDR1 as SQVTM and CDR2 as ANQGSEA. The CDR3 DNA reads TGCAGCGGACGGGGGGGGAACGGCTACACCTTC. This sequence encodes CSGRGGNGYTF. Together with reference TRBV29-1 and TRBJ1-2, the CDR3 gives the full variable domain: SAVISQKPSRDICQRGTSLTIQCQVDSQVTMMFWYRQQPGQSLTLIATANQGSEATYESGFVIDKFPISRPNLTFSTLTVSNMSPEDSSIYLCSGRGGNGYTFGSGTRLTVV.

The chain combines TRBV5-8 with TRBJ2-1; the match to TRBD1 covers 10 bases. From germline, CDR1 is SGHTS and CDR2 YDEGEE. This CDR3 contains 16 residues. V trimming: 4 bases; J trimming: 5 bases; junction bases outside the gene matches: 9. The CDR3 here is CASSLGPGQGNNEQFF. The CDR3 region has the DNA TGTGCCAGCAGCCTCGGGCCGGGACAGGGGAACAATGAGCAGTTCTTC.

The chain joins TRBV9 to TRBJ2-7; tentative D call: TRBD2 (6 bases). CDR3 size: 16 residues. V was cut by 0 bases and J by 4 bases, with 17 bases left in between. Germline values: CDR1 SGDLS, CDR2 YYNGEE. The CDR3 sequence is CASSVGVEGGLYEQYF. CDR3 bases: TGTGCCAGCAGCGTAGGGGTCGAGGGAGGACTGTACGAGCAGTACTTC.

This rearrangement joins TRBV6-8 to TRBJ2-5; TRBD2 matches 7 bases. This CDR3 comprises 14 residues. CDR1 and CDR2 (germline): MNHGY, SAAAGT. Unmatched junction bases numbered 14, after V lost 7 bases and J lost 9 bases. The CDR3, as DNA: TGTGCCAGCACTCCGCGGGGGACCAGAGGGGCCCAGTACTTC. Translating gives CASTPRGTRGAQYF.

This rearrangement joins TRBV6-5 to TRBJ1-1; no clear D. The CDR3 is made up of 13 amino acids. V was shortened by 7 bases and J by 1 base, with 10 bases between the two germline ends. The V gene's germline CDR1 is MNHEY and CDR2 SVGAGI. The CDR3, as DNA: TGTGCCAGCAAGAGGTGGGAGAACACTGAAGCTTTCTTT. Amino acid sequence: CASKRWENTEAFF.

The chain is built from TRBV6-1 and TRBJ1-2; D ambiguous. Germline V CDR1 and CDR2: MNHNS, SASEGT. The CDR3 is made up of 14 amino acids. Trimming took off 3 bases at V and 1 base at J, with 9 bases between the two ends. The DNA for the CDR3 is TGTGCCAGCAGTGAGGCACAGTTTAACTATGGCTACACCTTC. Its translation: CASSEAQFNYGYTF.

The V gene is TRBV7-2, the J gene TRBJ1-6; 7 bases are shared with TRBD1. The V and J ends lost 0 bases and 1 base, in that order; junction bases with no gene match: 9. This CDR3 is built from 19 residues. CDR1 and CDR2 (germline): SGHTA, FQGNSA. As DNA, the CDR3 is TGTGCCAGCAGCTTAGCAGGGGGCATTCAAGGATCCTATAATTCACCCCTCCACTTT. This encodes CASSLAGGIQGSYNSPLHF.

The chain carries TRBV27 and TRBJ1-5; 7 nucleotides line up with TRBD1. Germline V gene lookup returns CDR1 MNHEY and CDR2 SMNVEV (reference sequence). V trimming: 6 bases; J trimming: 7 bases; junction bases outside the gene matches: 3. This CDR3 spans 12 amino acids. For the CDR3, the DNA is TGTGCCAGCAGAGAAGGGGGCCAGCCCCAGCATTTT. Protein sequence: CASREGGQPQHF.

The gene calls are TRBV6-2 or TRBV6-3 and TRBJ2-7; no firm D call. Looked up from germline, CDR1 is MNHEY and CDR2 is SVGEGT. The CDR3 is 16 residues long. With 4 bases removed from V and 3 bases from J, the gap between germline ends came to 19 bases. The CDR3 here is CASSSLQTRHHYEQYF. CDR3 DNA sequence: TGTGCCAGCAGTTCGTTACAAACCCGACACCACTACGAGCAGTACTTC.

The gene calls are TRBV16 and TRBJ1-2, with 9 bases aligning to TRBD1. This CDR3 has 14 amino acids. Germline CDR1 and CDR2: KGHSY and FQNENV. J lost 6 bases, V lost 0 bases, and 2 bases had no gene match. The CDR3 is CASSQSGQGNGYTF. The CDR3, as DNA: TGTGCCAGCAGCCAATCGGGACAGGGAAATGGCTACACCTTC.